This TCR beta chain was captured in a study of cytomegalovirus exposure and HLA in healthy donors. Study at large: Sequencing of roughly 180 million T cells in an earlier analysis found about 120 million unique TCR beta sequences.

Worth noting for this clone: No antigen is known for it.

This CDR3 spans 12 amino acids. Germline CDR1 is SNHLY and CDR2 is FYNNEI. Trimming left V 6 bases short and J 8 bases short, with 11 bases between. In the PCR, 60 Vbeta and 13 Jbeta primers were used. Profiling relied on immunoSEQ multiplex PCR, and the TCRdb table lists in-frame clones only, not all of them. The table includes 150,000 or so clones, approximately 71% detected once. Findings and caveats of the study: Looking again later, the authors saw that most CMV-associated TCR beta chains seemed HLA-restricted. Testing in vitro showed three CMV-associated chains specific for CMV antigens.

The chain couples TRBV2 to TRBJ2-1; D may be TRBD1 (6 bases). This TCR came from a girl between 5 and 17 years old in good health and CMV-seronegative. The sequenced sample was PBMCs. DNA of the CDR3: TGTGCCAGCAGAGATCAGGGGTATGAGCAGTTCTTC. Protein: CASRDQGYEQFF.